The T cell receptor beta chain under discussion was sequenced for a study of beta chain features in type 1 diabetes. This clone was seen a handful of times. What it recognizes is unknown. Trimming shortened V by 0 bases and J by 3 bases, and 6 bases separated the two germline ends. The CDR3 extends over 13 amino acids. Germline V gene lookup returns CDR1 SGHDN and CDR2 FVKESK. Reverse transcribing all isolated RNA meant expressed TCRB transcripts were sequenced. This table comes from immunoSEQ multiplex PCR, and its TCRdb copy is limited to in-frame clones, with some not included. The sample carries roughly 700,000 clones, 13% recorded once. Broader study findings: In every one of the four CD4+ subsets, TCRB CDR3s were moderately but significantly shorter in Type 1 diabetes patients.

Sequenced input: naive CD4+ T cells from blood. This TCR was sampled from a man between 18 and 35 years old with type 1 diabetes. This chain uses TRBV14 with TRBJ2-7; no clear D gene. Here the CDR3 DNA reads TGTGCCAGCAGCCAAGACGGATACTACGAGCAGTACTTC. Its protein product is CASSQDGYYEQYF.